The rows below give T cell receptor beta chains drawn from one sample of a study of T cell repertoires in cytomegalovirus infection. Each CDR3 protein gets one entry after TCRdb re-called the reads with MiXCR. The sample has around 300,000 distinct CDR3 sequences, 9% to 9.5% seen once; the top ten hold around 4%. The sequenced sample was PBMCs. Receptor source: a human donor in good health (CMV status not recorded). Some clones in this sample may be carry-over from other donors' samples. The CDR3 runs from the conserved cysteine through the conserved F or W. Each record gives: J gene, D gene, clone size, V gene, CDR3 DNA, CDR3 protein. The D gene is left open where the match is weak. Expanded clones are given a class, and other clones once, few, many or no size at all.

J: TRBJ1-1; D: .; size: few; V: TRBV27; DNA: TGTGCCAGCAGTTTAATCAGGAACACTGAAGCTTTCTTT; CDR3: CASSLIRNTEAFF
J: TRBJ2-3; D: TRBD2; size: few; V: TRBV4-3; DNA: TGCGCCAGCAGCCAAGAAGGGCTAGCGGGGGGCACAGATACGCAGTATTTT; CDR3: CASSQEGLAGGTDTQYF
J: TRBJ2-1; D: TRBD1; size: many; V: TRBV11-3; DNA: TGTGCCAGCAGCCGACGCACCGGGACAGGGGTCGATGAGCAGTTCTTC; CDR3: CASSRRTGTGVDEQFF
J: TRBJ2-2; D: TRBD1; size: few; V: TRBV6-2/TRBV6-3; DNA: TGTGCCAGCAGTTACCCAGGGACAGGGGGCGGCGGGGAGCTGTTTTTT; CDR3: CASSYPGTGGGGELFF
J: TRBJ1-1; D: .; size: many; V: TRBV7-2; DNA: TGTGCCAGCAGCTTTTCGGGACACCTGAACACTGAAGCTTTCTTT; CDR3: CASSFSGHLNTEAFF
J: TRBJ1-5; D: .; size: .; V: TRBV7-6; DNA: TGTGCCAGCACCCTTAGTTCGGGCAATCAGCCCCAGCATTTT; CDR3: CASTLSSGNQPQHF
J: TRBJ1-1; D: .; size: many; V: TRBV7-6; DNA: TGTGCCAGCAGCTTACAGAGGAACACTGAAGCTTTCTTT; CDR3: CASSLQRNTEAFF
J: TRBJ1-1; D: .; size: .; V: TRBV29-1; DNA: TGCAGCGTTGAACCGGGCCCGCTGAGAGGTGAAGCTTTCTTT; CDR3: CSVEPGPLRGEAFF
J: TRBJ2-1; D: TRBD1; size: many; V: TRBV7-9; DNA: TGTGCCAGCAGCTATCCGGGACAGGGAAACGGTGAGCAGTTCTTC; CDR3: CASSYPGQGNGEQFF
J: TRBJ2-7; D: TRBD1; size: many; V: TRBV23-1; DNA: TGCGCCAGCAGTCAAAGGACAGGGGGTGTCTACGAGCAGTACTTC; CDR3: CASSQRTGGVYEQYF
J: TRBJ2-7; D: TRBD1; size: .; V: TRBV12-3/TRBV12-4; DNA: TGTGCCAGCACCTCCAGGACAGGGGACGAGCAGTACTTC; CDR3: CASTSRTGDEQYF
J: TRBJ2-1; D: TRBD2; size: many; V: TRBV6-2/TRBV6-3; DNA: TGTGCCAGCTTAAGAGCGGGGCTAAATGAGCAGTTCTTC; CDR3: CASLRAGLNEQFF
J: TRBJ2-5; D: TRBD2; size: many; V: TRBV7-8; DNA: TGTGCCAGCAGCTTAGCGACTAGCGGGAGGGCCAGAGAGACCCAGTACTTC; CDR3: CASSLATSGRARETQYF
J: TRBJ2-5; D: .; size: few; V: TRBV20-1; DNA: TGCAGTGCTAGAGTCCGGGGGTACCAAGAGACCCAGTACTTC; CDR3: CSARVRGYQETQYF
J: TRBJ2-3; D: .; size: .; V: TRBV7-8; DNA: TGTGCCAGCAGCCCCGGCCAGGATACGCAGTATTTT; CDR3: CASSPGQDTQYF
J: TRBJ2-1; D: .; size: many; V: TRBV19; DNA: TGTGCCAGTAGTATAGGGCCGAGCTCCTACAATGAGCAGTTCTTC; CDR3: CASSIGPSSYNEQFF
J: TRBJ1-2; D: .; size: .; V: TRBV10-2; DNA: TGCGCCAGCAGTGAGAGCCGGGGTCGGAACTATGGCTACACCTTC; CDR3: CASSESRGRNYGYTF
J: TRBJ1-1; D: .; size: .; V: TRBV12-3/TRBV12-4; DNA: TGTGCCAGCAGTTTAAAGGGGACGAACACTGAAGCTTTCTTT; CDR3: CASSLKGTNTEAFF
J: TRBJ2-3; D: .; size: .; V: TRBV7-2; DNA: TGTGCCAGCAGCTTCAGCGCGGGAATGAGGACAGATACGCAGTATTTT; CDR3: CASSFSAGMRTDTQYF
J: TRBJ2-7; D: .; size: many; V: TRBV7-6; DNA: TGTGCCAGCAGTTTACAGGGAGGCGAGCAGTACTTC; CDR3: CASSLQGGEQYF
J: TRBJ1-5; D: .; size: many; V: TRBV7-2; DNA: TGTGCCAGCAGCTCACAGCAGGGGCTGAATCAGCCCCAGCATTTT; CDR3: CASSSQQGLNQPQHF
J: TRBJ2-3; D: TRBD2; size: many; V: TRBV7-8; DNA: TGTGCCAGCAGCCCAGGACTAGCGGGGGGAGCTAGCACAGATACGCAGTATTTT; CDR3: CASSPGLAGGASTDTQYF
J: TRBJ2-7; D: TRBD2; size: many; V: TRBV7-2; DNA: TGTGCCAGCAGCCTTAGGATCCTAGCGGGCGGGGTCAACGAGCAGTACTTC; CDR3: CASSLRILAGGVNEQYF
J: TRBJ2-3; D: TRBD1; size: .; V: TRBV25-1; DNA: TGTGCCAGCAGTGAACAGACAGGGTCGGCAGATACGCAGTATTTT; CDR3: CASSEQTGSADTQYF
J: TRBJ1-4; D: .; size: few; V: TRBV4-1; DNA: TGCGCCAGCAGCCAAGGATACGGAACAACTAATGAAAAACTGTTTTTT; CDR3: CASSQGYGTTNEKLFF
J: TRBJ2-7; D: TRBD2; size: many; V: TRBV7-6; DNA: TGTGCCAGCAGCGCGGGACTAGCGGGAGTTGAGCAGTACTTC; CDR3: CASSAGLAGVEQYF
J: TRBJ1-2; D: TRBD1; size: many; V: TRBV12-3/TRBV12-4; DNA: TGTGCCAGCACCACGTCAGGACAGGGAGAGGATGGCTACACCTTC; CDR3: CASTTSGQGEDGYTF
J: TRBJ1-4; D: TRBD1; size: many; V: TRBV7-2; DNA: TGTGCCAGCAGCCCCCGGGACAGCCGATATGAAAAACTGTTTTTT; CDR3: CASSPRDSRYEKLFF
J: TRBJ1-4; D: TRBD1; size: .; V: TRBV7-2; DNA: TGTGCCAGCAGCTTCGACAGGGGGCAGAATGAAAAACTGTTTTTT; CDR3: CASSFDRGQNEKLFF
J: TRBJ2-7; D: .; size: .; V: TRBV20-1; DNA: TGCAGTGCTAGAGATCTAAGTACCCCCCGGTACGAGCAGTACTTC; CDR3: CSARDLSTPRYEQYF
J: TRBJ2-3; D: .; size: .; V: TRBV9; DNA: TGTGCCAGCAGCGTAGATCTCCCTAGCACAGATACGCAGTATTTT; CDR3: CASSVDLPSTDTQYF
J: TRBJ2-4; D: TRBD1; size: many; V: TRBV6-6; DNA: TGTGCCAGCAGTTACTCGACAGGGGCCGCGCCCCAGTACTTC; CDR3: CASSYSTGAAPQYF
J: TRBJ1-1; D: TRBD1; size: many; V: TRBV7-6; DNA: TGTGCCAGCAGCTTAGACCCCTGGGACAGGGTCGCTGAAGCTTTCTTT; CDR3: CASSLDPWDRVAEAFF
J: TRBJ2-5; D: TRBD1; size: many; V: TRBV7-2; DNA: TGTGCCAGCAGCTTAGCCGGACAGGGAGAGACCCAGTACTTC; CDR3: CASSLAGQGETQYF
J: TRBJ2-2; D: .; size: many; V: TRBV7-6; DNA: TGTGCCAGCAGTGCTAGCAGGGCCACCGGGGAGCTGTTTTTT; CDR3: CASSASRATGELFF
J: TRBJ1-4; D: .; size: .; V: TRBV15; DNA: TGTGCCACCAACAGAGTTCCATCGGGGCCAACTAATGAAAAACTGTTTTTT; CDR3: CATNRVPSGPTNEKLFF
J: TRBJ1-5; D: TRBD1; size: few; V: TRBV7-2; DNA: TGTGCCAGCAGCCCGGGACAGGGGACAAGGCCCCAGCATTTT; CDR3: CASSPGQGTRPQHF
J: TRBJ2-7; D: .; size: few; V: TRBV6-1; DNA: TGTGCCAGCAGGCAGATGCGAACAGGAACCTACGAGCAGTACTTC; CDR3: CASRQMRTGTYEQYF
J: TRBJ1-2; D: TRBD1; size: many; V: TRBV4-3; DNA: TGCGCCAGCAGCCAAGGTCTAGGGGACAGCGCCTATGGCTACACCTTC; CDR3: CASSQGLGDSAYGYTF
J: TRBJ2-7; D: TRBD2; size: many; V: TRBV6-2/TRBV6-3; DNA: TGTGCCAGCAGAGATCAGCGGGGGCGCTACGAGCAGTACTTC; CDR3: CASRDQRGRYEQYF
J: TRBJ2-3; D: TRBD1; size: many; V: TRBV7-3; DNA: TGTGCCAGCAGCCAGGGACAGAATTGGGATACGCAGTATTTT; CDR3: CASSQGQNWDTQYF
J: TRBJ1-1; D: .; size: many; V: TRBV7-2; DNA: TGTGCCAGCAGCTTCCGGAGAGGGCGGGACACTGAAGCTTTCTTT; CDR3: CASSFRRGRDTEAFF
J: TRBJ1-1; D: .; size: few; V: TRBV27; DNA: TGTGCCAGCAGTGTTGCGTCCGACACTGAAGCTTTCTTT; CDR3: CASSVASDTEAFF
J: TRBJ1-2; D: .; size: many; V: TRBV7-2; DNA: TGTGCCAGCCCCTCCATAGGCAGTAACTATGGCTACACCTTC; CDR3: CASPSIGSNYGYTF
J: TRBJ2-5; D: TRBD1; size: .; V: TRBV7-6; DNA: TGTGCCAGCAGCCGGGACAGCAAAGAGACCCAGTACTTC; CDR3: CASSRDSKETQYF
J: TRBJ2-5; D: TRBD1; size: many; V: TRBV7-3; DNA: TGTGCCAGCAGCCAGGGACAGGCGGAGACCCAGTACTTC; CDR3: CASSQGQAETQYF
J: TRBJ2-7; D: .; size: many; V: TRBV24-1; DNA: TGTGCCACCAGTGATTTATCGAGGGACGAGCAGTACTTC; CDR3: CATSDLSRDEQYF
J: TRBJ2-1; D: .; size: few; V: TRBV5-6; DNA: TGTGCCAGATACCTACAAAACTACAATGAGCAGTTCTTC; CDR3: CARYLQNYNEQFF
J: TRBJ2-3; D: .; size: .; V: TRBV10-3; DNA: TGTGCCATCAGTGGCCAGGCTAGCACAGATACGCAGTATTTT; CDR3: CAISGQASTDTQYF
J: TRBJ2-5; D: TRBD2; size: .; V: TRBV7-2; DNA: TGTGCCAGCAGCTGGACCGGGAGGGGTGAGACCCAGTACTTC; CDR3: CASSWTGRGETQYF
J: TRBJ1-3; D: .; size: few; V: TRBV30; DNA: TGTGCCTGGACCAAGGGGAATGGAAACACCATATATTTT; CDR3: CAWTKGNGNTIYF
J: TRBJ1-5; D: .; size: few; V: TRBV7-2; DNA: TGTGCCAGCAGCTTAGGGGCTCTTCAGCCCCAGCATTTT; CDR3: CASSLGALQPQHF
J: TRBJ2-7; D: .; size: few; V: TRBV27; DNA: TGTGCCAGCGGCGGAGGCGGGCGACCCTACGAGCAGTACTTC; CDR3: CASGGGGRPYEQYF
J: TRBJ2-5; D: .; size: .; V: TRBV18; DNA: TGTGCCAGCTCACCCGCACCGGGGGAACAAGAGACCCAGTACTTC; CDR3: CASSPAPGEQETQYF
J: TRBJ2-7; D: .; size: many; V: TRBV7-6; DNA: TGTGCCAGCAGCATTAGACCGGCGGAAGGGGACGAGCAGTACTTC; CDR3: CASSIRPAEGDEQYF